Below are 9 T cell receptor beta chains sequenced from a single sample in a study of T cell responses to AZD1222 COVID-19 vaccine. The protocol was immunoSEQ multiplex PCR, while the TCRdb copy is restricted to in-frame clones and leaves out a portion. The repertoire includes 110,000 to 150,000 clones, approximately 85% of them detected once, and around 8% sits in the top ten. Sequencing used peripheral blood, obtained on day 0 of AZD1222 vaccination. Every receptor here comes from an adult in good health.

The chain uses TRBV11-2 and TRBJ1-1, with D uncertain. Germline-derived CDR1 and CDR2 are SGHAT and FQNNGV. V was shortened by 3 bases and J by 11 bases, with 4 bases between the two germline ends. The CDR3 has 9 residues. The CDR3 region is CASSFRAFF. The CDR3 nucleotides read TGTGCCAGCAGCTTTAGGGCTTTCTTT.

The chain joins TRBV19 to TRBJ2-7; TRBD1 might be the D (5 bases). The CDR3 contains 14 residues. Germline V lookup: CDR1 LNHDA, CDR2 SQIVND (reference sequence). The ends were cut back, 6 bases at V and 0 bases at J, with 12 bases in the middle. As DNA, the CDR3 is TGTGCCAGTAGCCGGGCAGGGCCCTCCTACGAGCAGTACTTC. Its protein product is CASSRAGPSYEQYF.

V is TRBV29-1 and J is TRBJ1-1; D is unresolved. This CDR3 spans 12 amino acids. Trimming left V 3 bases short and J 6 bases short, with 11 bases between. The germline V gene has CDR1 SQVTM and CDR2 ANQGSEA. Here the CDR3 reads CSVDTGGAEAFF. The CDR3 DNA reads as TGCAGCGTTGATACGGGAGGCGCTGAAGCTTTCTTT.

The rearrangement uses TRBV12-3 or TRBV12-4 and TRBJ1-2; no definite D call. The CDR3 covers 13 residues. With 3 bases removed from V and 5 bases from J, the gap between germline ends came to 10 bases. This CDR3 is CASSFGVDYGYTF. The CDR3, as DNA: TGTGCCAGCAGTTTCGGGGTGGATTATGGCTACACCTTC.

The V and J genes are TRBV2 and TRBJ1-6; 7 bases agree with TRBD1. Germline CDR1 SNHLY, CDR2 FYNNEI. Trimming took 3 bases from V and 0 from J; bases not matched to a gene: 8. CDR3 size: 18 residues. CDR3 residues: CASSERQGSASYNSPLHF. Here the CDR3 DNA reads TGTGCCAGCAGTGAGCGACAGGGTAGCGCCTCCTATAATTCACCCCTCCACTTT.

V gene TRBV4-1 combines with J gene TRBJ2-3; D possibly corresponds to TRBD2 (6 bases). The length of the CDR3 is 15 residues. V was shortened by 4 bases and J by 1 base, with 12 bases between the two germline ends. CDR1 is MGHRA and CDR2 is YSYEKL in the germline V gene. The CDR3 spells CASSLSGGGTDTQYF. The DNA for the CDR3 is TGCGCCAGCAGCCTATCGGGCGGGGGCACAGATACGCAGTATTTT.

This clone was seen just once. The chain joins TRBV10-3 to TRBJ1-3; D possibly corresponds to TRBD1 (5 bases). Germline CDR1 reads ENHRY; CDR2 reads SYGVKD. The V gene lost 10 bases and the J gene lost 2 bases, with 15 bases spanning the gap. The CDR3 is 14 residues long. The CDR3 nucleotides read TGTGCCACCACCTCCCGGGGGGCTGGAAACACCATATATTTT. This codes for CATTSRGAGNTIYF.

This chain links TRBV5-1 with TRBJ1-3; unclear D gene. Germline V gene data show CDR1 as SGHRS and CDR2 as YFSETQ. Trimming left V 4 bases short and J 2 bases short, with 13 bases between. The CDR3 covers 15 residues. The CDR3 sequence is CASSPVGSTGNTIYF. In nucleotides, the CDR3 is TGCGCCAGCAGCCCGGTCGGGTCAACTGGAAACACCATATATTTT.

This chain connects TRBV29-1 to TRBJ1-1; D unresolved. There are 11 residues in the CDR3. V was clipped by 4 bases and J by 3 bases, with 6 bases between them. In germline, CDR1 is SQVTM, CDR2 ANQGSEA. CDR3 in amino acids: CSVVSYTEAFF. In DNA form, the CDR3 reads TGCAGCGTTGTCAGTTACACTGAAGCTTTCTTT.